The source of this T cell receptor (beta chain) is a study of cytomegalovirus exposure and HLA in healthy donors. Study-level results: Specificity for CMV antigens was confirmed in vitro for a few of the CMV-associated chains. Researchers counted around 170 TCR beta chains as cytomegalovirus-associated.

Assay used: immunoSEQ multiplex PCR; TCRdb lists only in-frame clones, some missing. The table records approximately 150,000 clones, roughly 86% of them present only once. Comments on this clone: Its specificity is unknown.

The CDR3 totals 13 residues. The germline V gene has CDR1 MNHEY and CDR2 SMNVEV (reference sequence). The V and J ends lost 6 bases and 3 bases respectively, with 11 bases between them. The donors formed part of the approximately 130-subject validation cohort, distinct from the approximately 670-subject first cohort. The V call is TRBV27, the J call TRBJ1-1; D uncertain. Sample: PBMCs. This receptor was taken from a man aged 18 to 30 in good health and CMV-seropositive. CDR3 DNA sequence: TGTGCCAGCAGGTATGCGCGATACACTGAAGCTTTCTTT. This translates into CASRYARYTEAFF.